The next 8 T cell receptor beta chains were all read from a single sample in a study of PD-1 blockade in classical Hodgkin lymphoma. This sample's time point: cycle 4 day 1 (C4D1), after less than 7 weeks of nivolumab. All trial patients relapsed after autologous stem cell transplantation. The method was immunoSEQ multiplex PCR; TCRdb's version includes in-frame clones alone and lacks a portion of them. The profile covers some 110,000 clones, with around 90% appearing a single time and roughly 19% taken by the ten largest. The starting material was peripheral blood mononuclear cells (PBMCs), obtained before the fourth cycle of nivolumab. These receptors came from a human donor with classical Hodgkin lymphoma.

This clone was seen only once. CDR3 in amino acids: CASSDTGSNQPQHF. The DNA for the CDR3 is TGTGCCAGCAGTGATACAGGTAGCAATCAGCCCCAGCATTTT. The rearrangement joins TRBV6-5 to TRBJ1-5, with D tentatively TRBD1 (5 bases). CDR3 length: 14 residues. The V and J ends lost 5 bases and 0 bases respectively, with 8 bases between them. Germline V lookup: CDR1 MNHEY, CDR2 SVGAGI.

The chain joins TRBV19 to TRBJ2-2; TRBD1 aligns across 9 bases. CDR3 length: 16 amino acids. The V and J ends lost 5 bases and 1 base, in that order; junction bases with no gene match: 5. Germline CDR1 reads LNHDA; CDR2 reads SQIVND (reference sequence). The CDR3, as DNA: TGTGCCAGTAGTCATACAGGGGGCAAGAACACCGGGGAGCTGTTTTTT. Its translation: CASSHTGGKNTGELFF.

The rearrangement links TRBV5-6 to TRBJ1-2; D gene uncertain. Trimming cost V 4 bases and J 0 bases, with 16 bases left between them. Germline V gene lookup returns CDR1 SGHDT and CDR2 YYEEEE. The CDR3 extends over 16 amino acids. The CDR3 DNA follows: TGTGCCAGCAGCCGAATGAGTGGCCGAGCTAACTATGGCTACACCTTC. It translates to CASSRMSGRANYGYTF.

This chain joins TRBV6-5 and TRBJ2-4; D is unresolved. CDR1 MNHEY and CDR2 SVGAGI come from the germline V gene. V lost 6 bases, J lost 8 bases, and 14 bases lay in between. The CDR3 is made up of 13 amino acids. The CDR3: CASSLHRADIQYF. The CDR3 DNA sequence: TGTGCCAGCAGCCTCCATAGGGCAGACATTCAGTACTTC.

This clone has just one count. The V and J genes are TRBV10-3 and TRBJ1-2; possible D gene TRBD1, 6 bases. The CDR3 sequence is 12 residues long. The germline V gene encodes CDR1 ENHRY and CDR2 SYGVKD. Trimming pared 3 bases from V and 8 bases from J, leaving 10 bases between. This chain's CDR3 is CAISDGGHGYTF. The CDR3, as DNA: TGTGCCATCAGTGATGGGGGGCACGGCTACACCTTC.

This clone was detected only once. The DNA of the CDR3 is TGTGCCAGCAGTCTCCGGCCGGGACTTAGCAACACCGGGGAGCTGTTTTTT. Protein: CASSLRPGLSNTGELFF. The gene calls are TRBV7-2 and TRBJ2-2, with D perhaps matching TRBD2 (6 bases). Germline lookup yields CDR1 SGHTA and CDR2 FQGNSA. The ends were cut back, 6 bases at V and 2 bases at J, with 19 bases in the middle. The CDR3 sequence is 17 residues long. Combining the CDR3 with reference TRBV7-2 and TRBJ2-2 gives the whole variable domain GAGVSQSPSNKVTEKGKDVELRCDPISGHTALYWYRQSLGQGLEFLIYFQGNSAPDKSGLPSDRFSAERTGGSVSTLTIQRTQQEDSAVYLCASSLRPGLSNTGELFFGEGSRLTVL.

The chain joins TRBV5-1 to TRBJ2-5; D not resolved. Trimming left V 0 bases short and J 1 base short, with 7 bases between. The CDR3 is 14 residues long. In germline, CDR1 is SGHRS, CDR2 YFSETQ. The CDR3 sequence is CASSLDPTQETQYF. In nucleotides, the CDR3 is TGCGCCAGCAGCTTGGATCCAACCCAAGAGACCCAGTACTTC.

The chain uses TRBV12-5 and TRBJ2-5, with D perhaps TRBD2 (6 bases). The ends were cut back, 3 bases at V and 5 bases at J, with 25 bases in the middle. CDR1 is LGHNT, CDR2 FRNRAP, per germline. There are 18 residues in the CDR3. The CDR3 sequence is CASGFGLGPGEDVETQYF. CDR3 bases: TGTGCTAGTGGTTTCGGGTTAGGTCCGGGAGAGGACGTGGAGACCCAGTACTTC.